This T cell receptor (beta chain) stems from a study of T cells in Graves' hyperthyroidism and ophthalmopathy. TCR beta CDR3 regions were amplified from RNA transcripts. A first-round RT-PCR of the TCR CDR3 used the HTBI primer set. TCRdb re-derived calls from the multiplex PCR reads in MiXCR, one entry per CDR3 protein. Of hundreds of thousands of distinct CDR3 sequences in the sample, 25% were seen once. The V end lost 4 bases, the J end lost 1 base, and 10 bases lay between the germline ends. The CDR3 is made up of 14 amino acids. The chain combines TRBV12-3 or TRBV12-4 with TRBJ1-1, with unresolved D. The clonotype originates from a man between 50 and 59 years old with Graves' hyperthyroidism. Sequencing used blood. The CDR3 region is CASSYSWGNTEAFF. As DNA, the CDR3 is TGTGCCAGCAGTTACTCGTGGGGGAACACTGAAGCTTTCTTT.